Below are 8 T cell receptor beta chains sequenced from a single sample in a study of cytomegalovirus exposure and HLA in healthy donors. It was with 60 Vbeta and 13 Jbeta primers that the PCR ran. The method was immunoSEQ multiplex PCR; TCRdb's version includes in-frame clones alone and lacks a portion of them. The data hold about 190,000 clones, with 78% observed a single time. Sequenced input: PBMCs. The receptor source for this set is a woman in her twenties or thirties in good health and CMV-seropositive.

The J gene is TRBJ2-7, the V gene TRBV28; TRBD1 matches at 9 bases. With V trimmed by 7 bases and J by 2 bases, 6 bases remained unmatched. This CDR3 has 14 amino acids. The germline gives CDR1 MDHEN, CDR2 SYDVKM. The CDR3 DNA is TGTGCCAGCAACAACAGGGGGCCCGCCTACGAGCAGTACTTC. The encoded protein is CASNNRGPAYEQYF.

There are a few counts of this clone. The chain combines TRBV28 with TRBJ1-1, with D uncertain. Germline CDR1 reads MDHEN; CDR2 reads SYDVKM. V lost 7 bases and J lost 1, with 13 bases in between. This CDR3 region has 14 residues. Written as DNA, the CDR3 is TGTGCCAGCACCGGGAAAGGGCAGAACACTGAAGCTTTCTTT. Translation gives CASTGKGQNTEAFF.

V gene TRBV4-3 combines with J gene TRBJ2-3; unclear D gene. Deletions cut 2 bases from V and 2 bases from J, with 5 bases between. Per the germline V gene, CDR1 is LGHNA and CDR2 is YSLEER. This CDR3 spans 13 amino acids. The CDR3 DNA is TGCGCCAGCAGCCAACAACTCACAGATACGCAGTATTTT. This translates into CASSQQLTDTQYF.

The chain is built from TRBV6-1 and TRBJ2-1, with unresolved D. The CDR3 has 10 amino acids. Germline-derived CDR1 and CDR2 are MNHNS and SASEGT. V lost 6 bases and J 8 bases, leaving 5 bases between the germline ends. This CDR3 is CASRGDEQFF. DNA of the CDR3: TGTGCCAGCAGGGGCGATGAGCAGTTCTTC.

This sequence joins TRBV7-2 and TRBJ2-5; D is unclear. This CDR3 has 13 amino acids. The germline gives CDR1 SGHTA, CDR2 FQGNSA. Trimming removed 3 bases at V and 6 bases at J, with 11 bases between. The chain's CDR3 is CASSLVREKTQYF. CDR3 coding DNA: TGTGCCAGCAGCTTGGTTCGTGAGAAGACCCAGTACTTC.

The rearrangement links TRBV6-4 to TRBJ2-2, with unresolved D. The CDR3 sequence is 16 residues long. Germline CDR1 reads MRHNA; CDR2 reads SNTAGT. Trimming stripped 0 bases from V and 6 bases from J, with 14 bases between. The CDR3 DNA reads TGTGCCAGCAGTGACTCCGAGGCTATGACCCCCGGGGAGCTGTTTTTT. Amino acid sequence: CASSDSEAMTPGELFF.

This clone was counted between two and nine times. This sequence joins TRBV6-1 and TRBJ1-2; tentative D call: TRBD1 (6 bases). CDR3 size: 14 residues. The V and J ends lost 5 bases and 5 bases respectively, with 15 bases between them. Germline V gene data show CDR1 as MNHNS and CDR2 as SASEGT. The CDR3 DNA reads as TGTGCCAGCAGTCCCGACGGACAGATTTATGGCTACACCTTC. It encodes CASSPDGQIYGYTF.

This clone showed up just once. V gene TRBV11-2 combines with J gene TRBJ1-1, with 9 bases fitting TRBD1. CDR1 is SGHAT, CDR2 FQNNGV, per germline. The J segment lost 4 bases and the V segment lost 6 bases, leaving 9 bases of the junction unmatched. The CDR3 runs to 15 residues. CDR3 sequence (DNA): TGTGCCAGCAGTATAAGGACAGGGGAGGGCACTGAAGCTTTCTTT. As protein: CASSIRTGEGTEAFF.